This TCR beta chain was captured by sequencing in a study of immune characterization of retroperitoneal liposarcoma. About this clonotype itself: The conserved phenylalanine or tryptophan normally closing the CDR3 is absent here, so this likely arose from a read error.

Germline assignment: CDR1 SGHVT and CDR2 SQSDAQ. V lost 5 bases to trimming and J lost 10 bases; unmatched junction nucleotides: 5. The CDR3 sequence is 14 residues long. Via MiXCR, TCRdb re-called the PCR reads, giving one row per CDR3 protein. The repertoire consists of some 10,000 distinct CDR3 sequences, with about a quarter occurring once and the leading ten covering roughly 8.5%. The chain joins TRBV7-4 to TRBJ2-1; 13 bases agree with TRBD2. This receptor was obtained from a female donor with retroperitoneal liposarcoma. Sequencing used tumor tissue. This chain's CDR3 is CASSRTSGSYEQFH. CDR3 bases: TGTGCCAGCAGCCGGACTAGCGGGAGCTACGAGCAGTTCCAC.